The 30 T cell receptor beta chains in this list originate from one sample, sequenced in a study of shared clonotypes between healthy human individuals. Assay used: immunoSEQ multiplex PCR; TCRdb lists only in-frame clones, some missing. Of under 2.5 million clones listed, just under 95% were seen once; the top ten hold roughly 0.34%. Sequencing was performed on naive CD4+ T cells from PBMCs. Subset denoted: CD45RA+ positively selected. The receptors stem from a man aged 18 to 35 in good health. Some clones in this sample may be carry-over from other donors' samples.

The chain links TRBV6-1 to TRBJ1-2; D gene unclear. Trimming took 4 bases from V and 2 from J, leaving 5 bases between them. Germline V lookup: CDR1 MNHNS, CDR2 SASEGT. The CDR3 runs to 12 residues. CDR3: CASSVVNYGYTF. CDR3 DNA sequence: TGTGCCAGCAGTGTCGTCAACTATGGCTACACCTTC.

Comments on this clone: Other DNA sequences in the sample encode the same CDR3. The chain couples TRBV5-1 to TRBJ2-6; no clear D. Trimming removed 0 bases from V and 0 bases from J, with 4 bases in between. Germline V gene data show CDR1 as SGHRS and CDR2 as YFSETQ. CDR3 length: 15 amino acids. The CDR3 DNA reads as TGCGCCAGCAGCTTGGGAGCCTCTGGGGCCAACGTCCTGACTTTC. This gives the protein CASSLGASGANVLTF.

The rearrangement links TRBV18 to TRBJ1-2; D is ambiguous. Germline V lookup: CDR1 KGHSH, CDR2 LQKENI. The CDR3 loop spans 14 amino acids. The V end lost 0 bases, the J end lost 8 bases, and 13 bases lay between the germline ends. CDR3 DNA sequence: TGTGCCAGCTCACCACCATCGCCCGCGGCGGGCTACACCTTC. Protein: CASSPPSPAAGYTF.

The rearrangement links TRBV4-1 to TRBJ1-1, with D possibly being TRBD1 (6 bases). V dropped 4 bases and J dropped 6 bases, with 18 bases sitting between them. The CDR3 runs 15 residues. Germline-derived CDR1 and CDR2 are MGHRA and YSYEKL. The CDR3 nucleotides read TGCGCCAGCAGCCCGCTGTATGCAGGGGATTCTGAAGCTTTCTTT. Protein product: CASSPLYAGDSEAFF.

The chain has TRBV7-8 and TRBJ1-4; D gene unclear. This CDR3 region has 11 residues. Germline lookup yields CDR1 SGHVS and CDR2 FQNEAQ. Trimming shortened V by 3 bases and J by 6 bases, and 2 bases separated the two germline ends. CDR3 coding DNA: TGTGCCAGCAGCTTCGATGAAAAACTGTTTTTT. Its protein is CASSFDEKLFF.

As regards this clone: This sample includes further DNA sequences coding for the same CDR3. This chain connects TRBV29-1 to TRBJ2-7; TRBD2 matches 14 bases. The CDR3 consists of 14 residues. The V gene's germline CDR1 is SQVTM and CDR2 ANQGSEA. V was clipped by 6 bases and J by 4 bases; unmatched bases: 5. As DNA, the CDR3 is TGCAGCGTCGCCGGGACTAGCGGGAGTTACGAGCAGTACTTC. Protein product: CSVAGTSGSYEQYF.

The chain couples TRBV10-2 to TRBJ2-3; 12 nucleotides align to TRBD2. The ends lost 1 base at V and 4 bases at J; junction bases unmatched: 9. This CDR3 has 18 amino acids. Germline CDR1 WSHSY, CDR2 SAAADI. In nucleotides, the CDR3 is TGCGCCAGCAGTGAGTGGGCTAGCGGGAGGGCCTCCCCAGATACGCAGTATTTT. Translating it yields CASSEWASGRASPDTQYF.

This clone was detected a few times. The V gene is TRBV20-1, the J gene TRBJ1-1; D is perhaps TRBD1 (5 bases). V shed 6 bases and J shed 8 bases, with 13 bases lying between them. Germline loops: CDR1 DFQATT, CDR2 SNEGSKA (reference sequence). The CDR3 length is 11 residues. This chain's CDR3 is CSAPVGLEAFF. For the CDR3, the DNA is TGCAGTGCCCCAGTGGGACTGGAAGCTTTCTTT.

The chain carries TRBV7-2 and TRBJ1-1, with 10 bases matching TRBD1. Germline lookup yields CDR1 SGHTA and CDR2 FQGNSA. The V and J ends lost 5 bases and 0 bases, in that order; junction bases with no gene match: 6. This CDR3 has 16 amino acids. CDR3 residues: CASSPDRGRMNTEAFF. DNA for the CDR3: TGTGCCAGCAGCCCAGACAGGGGGCGCATGAACACTGAAGCTTTCTTT.

The genes are TRBV10-3 and TRBJ2-2; TRBD2 might be the D (6 bases). CDR3 length: 14 amino acids. V shed 6 bases and J shed 4 bases, with 12 bases lying between them. Looked up from germline, CDR1 is ENHRY and CDR2 is SYGVKD. CDR3 residues: CAIRGDSLTGELFF. The CDR3 coding sequence is TGTGCCATCAGGGGGGACTCCCTCACCGGGGAGCTGTTTTTT.

The chain joins TRBV10-3 to TRBJ1-2; tentatively, D is TRBD1 (5 bases). The CDR3 totals 14 residues. Germline CDR1 and CDR2: ENHRY and SYGVKD. V lost 4 bases, J lost 8 bases, and 17 bases lay in between. The CDR3 DNA reads TGTGCCATCAGTGGCGGCGGACCCCCAGGGGGCTACACCTTC. Protein product: CAISGGGPPGGYTF.

Concerning this clone: This same CDR3 is encoded by further DNA sequences in the sample. The chain carries TRBV7-2 and TRBJ1-5; 8 positions match TRBD1. There are 14 residues in the CDR3. Germline values: CDR1 SGHTA, CDR2 FQGNSA. With V trimmed by 3 bases and J by 3 bases, 1 base remained unmatched. CDR3 nucleotide sequence: TGTGCCAGCAGCTTGACAGGGGCCAATCAGCCCCAGCATTTT. It encodes CASSLTGANQPQHF.

V gene TRBV10-1 combines with J gene TRBJ2-5; D gene ambiguous. There are 16 residues in the CDR3. V was cut by 0 bases and J by 6 bases, with 17 bases left in between. Germline CDR1 is WNHNN and CDR2 is SYGVQD (reference sequence). The CDR3 protein is CASSESRPGERQTQYF. Written as DNA, the CDR3 is TGCGCCAGCAGTGAGTCTAGGCCTGGGGAAAGGCAGACCCAGTACTTC.

The chain employs TRBV5-1 and TRBJ2-3; D not resolved. Germline CDR1 reads SGHRS; CDR2 reads YFSETQ. The V end was cut by 2 bases, the J end by 3 bases, with 13 bases between. The CDR3 spans 15 residues. In DNA form, the CDR3 reads TGCGCCAGCAGCTTAATTGATGCGAGAACAGATACGCAGTATTTT. This gives the protein CASSLIDARTDTQYF.

The rearrangement uses TRBV5-5 and TRBJ2-3; TRBD1 is a possible D gene (5 bases). Between the trimmed V and J ends, which lost 0 bases and 1 base, there was a span of 6 bases. Germline V CDR1 and CDR2: SGHKS, YYEKEE (reference sequence). CDR3 size: 14 residues. For the CDR3, the DNA is TGTGCCAGCAGCTTGGGACAGCGCACAGATACGCAGTATTTT. This encodes CASSLGQRTDTQYF.

The chain recombines TRBV6-5 with TRBJ2-4; TRBD1 is a possible D gene (6 bases). Germline values: CDR1 MNHEY, CDR2 SVGAGI. Between the trimmed V and J ends, which lost 8 bases and 5 bases, there was a span of 16 bases. The CDR3 is 14 residues long. The CDR3 region is CASADSPGQNIQYF. CDR3 bases: TGTGCCAGCGCGGACAGTCCGGGCCAAAACATTCAGTACTTC.

The rearrangement links TRBV18 to TRBJ2-3, with D hard to call. This CDR3 contains 15 residues. Germline CDR1 reads KGHSH; CDR2 reads LQKENI. The V end was cut by 1 base, the J end by 2 bases, with 10 bases between. This CDR3 is CASSPRRQITDTQYF. CDR3 nucleotide sequence: TGTGCCAGCTCACCACGTCGTCAGATCACAGATACGCAGTATTTT. Full variable domain (rest looked up from reference TRBV18 and TRBJ2-3): NAGVMQNPRHLVRRRGQEARLRCSPMKGHSHVYWYRQLPEEGLKFMVYLQKENIIDESGMPKERFSAEFPKEGPSILRIQQVVRGDSAAYFCASSPRRQITDTQYFGPGTRLTVL.

This clone was recorded only once. This specimen includes other DNA sequences encoding the same CDR3. The gene calls are TRBV30 and TRBJ1-4; the D gene is possibly TRBD1 (6 bases). Between the trimmed V and J ends, which lost 3 bases and 7 bases, there was a span of 15 bases. This CDR3 is built from 14 residues. Germline V gives CDR1 GTSNPN, CDR2 SVGIG (reference sequence). For the CDR3, the DNA is TGTGCCTGGAGGTTAGCGGGGGCAGGTGAAAAACTGTTTTTT. Protein: CAWRLAGAGEKLFF.

The chain employs TRBV4-2 and TRBJ2-7; weak D call: TRBD1 (5 bases). This CDR3 comprises 15 residues. The V and J ends lost 4 bases and 2 bases respectively, with 15 bases between them. Germline V gene lookup returns CDR1 LGHNA and CDR2 YNFKEQ. The CDR3 region has the DNA TGTGCCAGCAGCCTAGGTGGGTCAGGGACCTACGAGCAGTACTTC. Protein product: CASSLGGSGTYEQYF.

CDR3 sequence: CACTGLAEYNEQFF. The CDR3 bases are TGTGCCTGTACGGGACTAGCGGAATACAATGAGCAGTTCTTC. The rearrangement links TRBV30 to TRBJ2-1, with 11 bases that match TRBD2. The CDR3 runs to 14 residues. Germline V gene lookup returns CDR1 GTSNPN and CDR2 SVGIG (reference sequence). With V trimmed by 6 bases and J by 4 bases, 5 bases remained unmatched.

This chain connects TRBV14 to TRBJ2-7; perhaps TRBD2 as D (6 bases). The CDR3 has 15 amino acids. The germline V and J ends were trimmed by 1 base and 0 bases, with 10 bases remaining between them. Germline CDR1 and CDR2: SGHDN and FVKESK. As DNA, the CDR3 is TGTGCCAGCAGCCAAGCATGGACTACCTCCTACGAGCAGTACTTC. It codes for CASSQAWTTSYEQYF.

V gene TRBV7-9 combines with J gene TRBJ1-1; no firm D call. CDR3 length: 15 amino acids. Looked up from germline, CDR1 is SEHNR and CDR2 is FQNEAQ (reference sequence). V shed 7 bases and J shed 0 bases, with 15 bases lying between them. CDR3 in DNA: TGTGCCAGCACCCCCCCGCGGATCGTGAACACTGAAGCTTTCTTT. It is translated as CASTPPRIVNTEAFF.

V gene TRBV5-1 combines with J gene TRBJ2-5; TRBD1 agrees at 8 bases. The germline V gene has CDR1 SGHRS and CDR2 YFSETQ. This CDR3 has 15 residues. The J segment lost 2 bases and the V segment lost 7 bases, leaving 10 bases of the junction unmatched. The CDR3 sequence: CASSPPGGYQETQYF. The DNA for the CDR3 is TGCGCCAGCTCTCCTCCAGGGGGCTATCAAGAGACCCAGTACTTC.

This clone was recorded a few times. CDR3 protein: CASSLGRLAFF. The CDR3 DNA reads as TGTGCCAGCAGCCTGGGACGATTGGCTTTCTTT. The chain recombines TRBV5-4 with TRBJ1-1, with D perhaps TRBD1 (5 bases). The CDR3 sequence is 11 residues long. Trimming shortened V by 4 bases and J by 11 bases, and 12 bases separated the two germline ends. Germline assignment: CDR1 SGHNT and CDR2 YYREEE (reference sequence).

The rearrangement uses TRBV27 and TRBJ2-7; 7 bases map to TRBD2. CDR3 length: 15 residues. The J segment lost 4 bases and the V segment lost 5 bases, leaving 11 bases of the junction unmatched. The V gene's germline CDR1 is MNHEY and CDR2 SMNVEV (reference sequence). The CDR3 DNA follows: TGTGCCAGCAGTCCCGGGGGGTGGCAGAATTACGAGCAGTACTTC. It is translated as CASSPGGWQNYEQYF.

CDR3 sequence (DNA): TGCGCCAGCAGCCCCCGACGGGGAGGCTACACCTTC. Amino acid sequence: CASSPRRGGYTF. The chain links TRBV4-1 to TRBJ1-2; D is unresolved. CDR1 is MGHRA, CDR2 YSYEKL, per germline. Trimming removed 4 bases at V and 8 bases at J, with 11 bases between. CDR3 length equals 12 residues.

The chain uses TRBV5-1 and TRBJ1-1; D not resolved. From germline, CDR1 is SGHRS and CDR2 YFSETQ. The length of the CDR3 is 14 residues. V lost 0 bases, J lost 4 bases, and 10 bases lay in between. In nucleotides, the CDR3 is TGCGCCAGCAGCTTGGCCGGGGTAACCACTGAAGCTTTCTTT. It translates to CASSLAGVTTEAFF.

V and J are TRBV10-1 and TRBJ2-2, with D possibly being TRBD1 (5 bases). CDR1 WNHNN and CDR2 SYGVQD come from the germline V gene (reference sequence). Trimming shortened V by 0 bases and J by 1 base, and 9 bases separated the two germline ends. This CDR3 is built from 16 residues. The CDR3 coding sequence is TGCGCCAGCAGTGAGTCGGGCAGGGTGAACACCGGGGAGCTGTTTTTT. Translated: CASSESGRVNTGELFF.

The genes are TRBV11-2 and TRBJ2-1, with D tentatively TRBD2 (6 bases). Germline loops: CDR1 SGHAT, CDR2 FQNNGV. There are 15 residues in the CDR3. The germline V and J ends were trimmed by 5 bases and 4 bases, with 15 bases remaining between them. The CDR3 DNA sequence: TGTGCCAGCAGCCGTGGGGGAGGCGTTTACAATGAGCAGTTCTTC. Amino acids: CASSRGGGVYNEQFF.

The V gene is TRBV28, the J gene TRBJ2-5; D may be TRBD1 (5 bases). Germline values: CDR1 MDHEN, CDR2 SYDVKM. V lost 6 bases and J lost 0, with 14 bases in between. This CDR3 region has 15 residues. The CDR3 DNA follows: TGTGCCAGCAGACCCCAGACAGAGTACCAAGAGACCCAGTACTTC. The encoded protein is CASRPQTEYQETQYF. The full variable domain, with the rest looked up from reference TRBV28 and TRBJ2-5, is DVKVTQSSRYLVKRTGEKVFLECVQDMDHENMFWYRQDPGLGLRLIYFSYDVKMKEKGDIPEGYSVSREKKERFSLILESASTNQTSMYLCASRPQTEYQETQYFGPGTRLLVL.